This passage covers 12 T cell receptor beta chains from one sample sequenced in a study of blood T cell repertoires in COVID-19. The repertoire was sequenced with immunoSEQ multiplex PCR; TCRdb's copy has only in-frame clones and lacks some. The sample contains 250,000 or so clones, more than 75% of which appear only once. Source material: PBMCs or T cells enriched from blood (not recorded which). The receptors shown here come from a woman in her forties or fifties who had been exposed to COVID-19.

The CDR3 coding sequence is TGTGCCAGCAGCGGACAAACGGGGGCAGATACGCAGTATTTT. This encodes CASSGQTGADTQYF. The chain employs TRBV7-9 and TRBJ2-3, with D possibly TRBD2 on 6 matching bases. V shed 5 bases and J shed 4 bases, with 13 bases lying between them. The CDR3 consists of 14 residues. Germline loops: CDR1 SEHNR, CDR2 FQNEAQ (reference sequence).

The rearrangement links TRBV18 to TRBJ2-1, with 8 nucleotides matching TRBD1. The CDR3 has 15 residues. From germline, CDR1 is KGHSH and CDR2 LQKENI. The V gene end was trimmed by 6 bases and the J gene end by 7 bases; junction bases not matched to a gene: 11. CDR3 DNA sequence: TGTGCCAGCTCCCCCTGGCGACAGGGGCTTAATGAGCAGTTCTTC. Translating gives CASSPWRQGLNEQFF.

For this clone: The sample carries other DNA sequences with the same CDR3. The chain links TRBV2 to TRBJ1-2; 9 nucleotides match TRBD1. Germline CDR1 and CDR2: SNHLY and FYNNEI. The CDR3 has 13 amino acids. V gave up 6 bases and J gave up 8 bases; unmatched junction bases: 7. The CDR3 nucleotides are TGTGCCAGCAGGGACAGGGGAGGAGGCGGCTACACCTTC. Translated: CASRDRGGGGYTF.

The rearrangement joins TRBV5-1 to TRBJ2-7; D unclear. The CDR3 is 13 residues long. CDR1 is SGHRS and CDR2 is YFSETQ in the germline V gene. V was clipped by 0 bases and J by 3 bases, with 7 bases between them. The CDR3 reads CASSLDARYEQYF. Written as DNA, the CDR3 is TGCGCCAGCAGCTTGGATGCGCGCTACGAGCAGTACTTC.

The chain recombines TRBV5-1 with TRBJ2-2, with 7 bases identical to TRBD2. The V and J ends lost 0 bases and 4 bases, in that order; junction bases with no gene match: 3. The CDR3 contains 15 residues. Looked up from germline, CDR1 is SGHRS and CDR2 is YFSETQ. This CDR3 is CASSLDGGTTGELFF. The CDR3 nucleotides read TGCGCCAGCAGCTTGGACGGGGGGACCACCGGGGAGCTGTTTTTT.

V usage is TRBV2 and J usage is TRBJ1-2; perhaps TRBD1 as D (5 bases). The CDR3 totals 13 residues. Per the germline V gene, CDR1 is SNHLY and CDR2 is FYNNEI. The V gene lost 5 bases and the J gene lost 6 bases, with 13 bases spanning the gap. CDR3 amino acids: CASSRGLYDGYTF. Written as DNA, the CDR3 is TGTGCCAGCAGTAGGGGCTTGTACGATGGCTACACCTTC.

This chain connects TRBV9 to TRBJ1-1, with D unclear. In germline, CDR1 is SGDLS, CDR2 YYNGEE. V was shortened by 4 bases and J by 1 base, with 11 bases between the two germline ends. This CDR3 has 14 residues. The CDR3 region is CASSTGSGNTEAFF. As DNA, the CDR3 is TGTGCCAGCAGCACCGGGTCGGGGAACACTGAAGCTTTCTTT. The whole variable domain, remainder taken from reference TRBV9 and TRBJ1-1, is DSGVTQTPKHLITATGQRVTLRCSPRSGDLSVYWYQQSLDQGLQFLIQYYNGEERAKGNILERFSAQQFPDLHSELNLSSLELGDSALYFCASSTGSGNTEAFFGQGTRLTVV.

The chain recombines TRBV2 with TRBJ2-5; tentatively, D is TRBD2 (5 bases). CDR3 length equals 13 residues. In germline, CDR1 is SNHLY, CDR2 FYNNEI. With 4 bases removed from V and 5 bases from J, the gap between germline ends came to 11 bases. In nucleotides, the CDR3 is TGTGCCAGCAGTGTCAGTAGGAGGGAGACCCAGTACTTC. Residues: CASSVSRRETQYF.

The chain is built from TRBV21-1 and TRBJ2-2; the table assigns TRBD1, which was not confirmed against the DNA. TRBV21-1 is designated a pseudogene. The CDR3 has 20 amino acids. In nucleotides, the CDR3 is TGTGCCAGCAGCAAGAAAGAGGACAGGGGGCACCACCGGGACACCGGGGAGCTGTTTTTT. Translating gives CASSKKEDRGHHRDTGELFF.

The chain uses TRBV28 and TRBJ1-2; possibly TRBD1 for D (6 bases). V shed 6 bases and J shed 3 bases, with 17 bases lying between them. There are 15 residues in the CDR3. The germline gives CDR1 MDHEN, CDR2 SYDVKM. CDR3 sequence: CASSRIGQYDYGYTF. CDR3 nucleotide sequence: TGTGCCAGCAGCCGCATTGGACAGTATGACTATGGCTACACCTTC.

The CDR3 is CASSFLTAYEQYF. The CDR3 bases are TGTGCCAGCAGCTTCTTGACAGCATACGAGCAGTACTTC. The rearrangement links TRBV7-2 to TRBJ2-7, with D possibly TRBD1 on 5 matching bases. CDR1 and CDR2 (germline): SGHTA, FQGNSA. The CDR3 consists of 13 residues. Trimming left V 3 bases short and J 4 bases short, with 10 bases between.

The CDR3 DNA reads TGTGCCAGCAGATCCTATTTCTCTGGGGCCAACGTCCTGACTTTC. Translation: CASRSYFSGANVLTF. This chain uses TRBV2 with TRBJ2-6, with D unclear. V lost 6 bases to trimming and J lost 0 bases, with 9 bases between them. Looked up from germline, CDR1 is SNHLY and CDR2 is FYNNEI. This CDR3 is 15 amino acids long. Looking up the rest from reference TRBV2 and TRBJ2-6 gives the full variable domain: EPEVTQTPSHQVTQMGQEVILRCVPISNHLYFYWYRQILGQKVEFLVSFYNNEISEKSEIFDDQFSVERPDGSNFTLKIRSTKLEDSAMYFCASRSYFSGANVLTFGAGSRLTVL.